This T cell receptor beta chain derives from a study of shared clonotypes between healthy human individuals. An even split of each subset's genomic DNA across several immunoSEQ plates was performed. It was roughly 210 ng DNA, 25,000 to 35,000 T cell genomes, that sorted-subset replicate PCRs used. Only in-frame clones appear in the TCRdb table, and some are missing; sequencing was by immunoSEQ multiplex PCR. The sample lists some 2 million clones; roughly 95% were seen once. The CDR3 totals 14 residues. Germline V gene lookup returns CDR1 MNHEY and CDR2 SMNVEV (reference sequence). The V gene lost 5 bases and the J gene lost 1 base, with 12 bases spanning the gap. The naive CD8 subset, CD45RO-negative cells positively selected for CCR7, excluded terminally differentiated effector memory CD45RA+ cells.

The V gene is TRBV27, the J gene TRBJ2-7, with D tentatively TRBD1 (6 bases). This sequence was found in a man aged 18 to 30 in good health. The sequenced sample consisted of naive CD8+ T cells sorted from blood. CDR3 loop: CASSETGFSYEQYF. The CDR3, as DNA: TGTGCCAGCAGTGAGACAGGCTTTTCCTACGAGCAGTACTTC.